This TCR beta chain was recorded in a study of TIL therapy for anti-PD-1-resistant metastatic lung cancer. This was the immunoSEQ v3 assay. Sequenced by immunoSEQ multiplex PCR; TCRdb stores in-frame clones only, minus some. The data hold under 65,000 clones, with about 81% observed a single time. The time point is: pre-treatment sample, taken before nivolumab and TIL therapy. V shed 2 bases and J shed 1 base, with 11 bases lying between them. Germline CDR1 and CDR2: SNHLY and FYNNEI. CDR3 length equals 16 residues. The sample here was blood, taken at baseline. The chain couples TRBV2 to TRBJ2-2; possibly TRBD2 for D (5 bases). This TCR was sampled from a person aged 25-80 years with non-small cell lung cancer. The CDR3 coding sequence is TGTGCCAGCAGTGAATTAGGACTGGTGAACACCGGGGAGCTGTTTTTT. This codes for CASSELGLVNTGELFF.